The subject of this entry is one T cell receptor (beta chain). Its recognized antigen is unknown. No clone much larger than this one lies a single base away; base qualities are absent. These data come from a study of CXCR3 chemokines and chemotherapy response in bladder cancer (dated 2022 in TCRdb). Context from the whole study: The study tested whether activity of the CXCR3 chemokine system within human bladder cancer tumors predicted response to chemotherapy.

V loses 0 bases at its end and J loses 5 bases; junction bases beyond the gene matches: 8. The CDR3 runs 15 residues from the cysteine to the phenylalanine. The read is trimmed to its CDR3 DNA, 45 bases read in frame from base 1. CDR1 and CDR2 are drawn from the germline V gene: SGDLS, YYNGEE. Library prep was done by PCR. Sequencing was performed on an Illumina HiSeq 2500. Clones were called with MiXCR by TCRdb after fastp trimmed the public reads at Q25, and only in-frame beta chains were retained. Rows merge per CDR3 protein into single entries with the most common DNA and genes. In all, the sample holds roughly 1,200 distinct CDR3 sequences, and approximately 20% of those were seen once. Approximately 40% of the sample rests with the top ten.

Here the chain combines TRBV9 and TRBJ2-7, and 7 junctional nucleotides match TRBD1. Sampling took place from a patient whose treatment included neoadjuvant chemotherapy. The receptor's source is a human donor with bladder cancer that did not respond to neoadjuvant chemotherapy. The CDR3 here reads CASSVVAGGIDEQYF. At the DNA level, the sequence is TGTGCCAGCAGCGTAGTGGCAGGGGGTATCGACGAGCAGTACTTC.